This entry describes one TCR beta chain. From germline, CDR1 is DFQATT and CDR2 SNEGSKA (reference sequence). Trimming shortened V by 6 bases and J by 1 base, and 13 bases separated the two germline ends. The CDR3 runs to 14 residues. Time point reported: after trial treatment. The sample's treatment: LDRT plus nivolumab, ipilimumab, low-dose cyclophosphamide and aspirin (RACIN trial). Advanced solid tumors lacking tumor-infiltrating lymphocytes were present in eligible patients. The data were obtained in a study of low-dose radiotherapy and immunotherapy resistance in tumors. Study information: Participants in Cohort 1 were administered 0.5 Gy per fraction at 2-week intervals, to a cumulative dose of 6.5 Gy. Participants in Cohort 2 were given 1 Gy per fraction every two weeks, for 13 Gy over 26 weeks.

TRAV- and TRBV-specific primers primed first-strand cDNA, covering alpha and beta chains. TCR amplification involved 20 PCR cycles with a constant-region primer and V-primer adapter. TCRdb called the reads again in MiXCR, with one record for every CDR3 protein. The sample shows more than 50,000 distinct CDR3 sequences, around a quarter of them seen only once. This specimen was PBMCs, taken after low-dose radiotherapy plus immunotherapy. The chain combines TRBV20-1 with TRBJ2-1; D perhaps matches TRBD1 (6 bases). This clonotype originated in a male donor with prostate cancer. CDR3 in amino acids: CSAPVGQSYNEQFF. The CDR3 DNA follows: TGCAGTGCCCCTGTCGGACAGTCCTACAATGAGCAGTTCTTC.